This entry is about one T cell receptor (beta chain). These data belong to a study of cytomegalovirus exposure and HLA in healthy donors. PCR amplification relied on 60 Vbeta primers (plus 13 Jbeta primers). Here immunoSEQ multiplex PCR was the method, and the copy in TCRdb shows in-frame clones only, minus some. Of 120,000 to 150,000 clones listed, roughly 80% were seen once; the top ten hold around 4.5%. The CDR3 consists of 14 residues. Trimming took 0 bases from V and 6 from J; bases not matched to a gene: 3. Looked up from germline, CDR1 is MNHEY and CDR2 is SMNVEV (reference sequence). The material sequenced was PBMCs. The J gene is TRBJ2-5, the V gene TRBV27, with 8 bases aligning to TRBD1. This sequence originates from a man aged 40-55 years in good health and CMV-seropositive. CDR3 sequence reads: CASSLSRGQQTQYF. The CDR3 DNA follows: TGTGCCAGCAGTTTATCCAGGGGGCAACAGACCCAGTACTTC.